This T cell receptor (beta chain) came from a study of OX40 agonist ivuxolimab in advanced cancers. Assay used: immunoSEQ multiplex PCR; TCRdb lists only in-frame clones, some missing. The sample contains some 49,000 clones, approximately 86% of which appear only once. The sampling schedule covered blood at baseline, cycle 4 day 1, and cycle 7 day 1. The sequenced sample was CD4+ or CD8+ T cells sorted from blood, obtained in a trial of the OX40 agonist ivuxolimab. This clonotype was obtained from an adult with an advanced solid tumor such as melanoma, head and neck, liver or kidney cancer.

In nucleotides, the CDR3 is TGTGCCAGCATGGAGGGCCGATCGGAGACCCAGTACTTC. This gives the protein CASMEGRSETQYF. The chain joins TRBV28 to TRBJ2-5, with a tentative D call TRBD2 (6 bases). V was shortened by 7 bases and J by 5 bases, with 14 bases between the two germline ends. This CDR3 contains 13 residues. From germline, CDR1 is MDHEN and CDR2 SYDVKM.